The 21 T cell receptor beta chains given below trace back to one sample, sequenced in a study of memory CD4+ T cells and cytomegalovirus serostatus. Here immunoSEQ multiplex PCR was the method, and the copy in TCRdb shows in-frame clones only, minus some. Of approximately 40,000 clones listed, roughly three quarters were seen once; the top ten hold roughly 0.5%. The sort gate was single viable CD3+CD4+CD8-CD45RO+ cells for memory CD4+ T cells. Material for sequencing was memory CD4+ T cells from blood. The receptors here all came from an adult in good health and CMV-seronegative.

This clone came up a few times. This sequence joins TRBV27 and TRBJ1-6; D is unresolved. The CDR3 spans 14 residues. Germline CDR1 MNHEY, CDR2 SMNVEV (reference sequence). Between the trimmed V and J ends, which lost 3 bases and 7 bases, there was a span of 10 bases. DNA of the CDR3: TGTGCCAGCAGTTTCCAGGAATCCAATTCACCCCTCCACTTT. This encodes CASSFQESNSPLHF.

The rearrangement links TRBV10-3 to TRBJ1-6; 7 bases agree with TRBD1. This CDR3 has 17 amino acids. Germline V gene sequence: CDR1 ENHRY, CDR2 SYGVKD. V trimming: 5 bases; J trimming: 5 bases; junction bases outside the gene matches: 12. The CDR3 sequence is CAISSEGTAGNNSPLHF. The CDR3 DNA sequence: TGTGCCATCAGTTCAGAGGGGACAGCAGGGAATAATTCACCCCTCCACTTT.

This clone was seen only once. The J gene is TRBJ2-7, the V gene TRBV10-1; D is unresolved. V shed 6 bases and J shed 6 bases, with 15 bases lying between them. Per the germline V gene, CDR1 is WNHNN and CDR2 is SYGVQD (reference sequence). This CDR3 has 13 residues. Here the CDR3 DNA reads TGCGCCAGCAGCGATACAGTGGTGCGCGAGCAGTACTTC. The encoded protein is CASSDTVVREQYF.

J is TRBJ1-1 and V is TRBV5-1; possibly TRBD1 for D (6 bases). Trimming took off 0 bases at V and 4 bases at J, with 19 bases between the two ends. Germline CDR1 is SGHRS and CDR2 is YFSETQ. This CDR3 contains 17 residues. The CDR3 DNA is TGCGCCAGCAGCTTGGGGGGAGGGGGTAGGGTCGGCACTGAAGCTTTCTTT. Its translation is CASSLGGGGRVGTEAFF.

The chain combines TRBV28 with TRBJ2-2; D is possibly TRBD2 (6 bases). Germline CDR1 and CDR2: MDHEN and SYDVKM. This CDR3 spans 16 amino acids. The V and J ends lost 2 bases and 7 bases respectively, with 17 bases between them. CDR3 sequence (DNA): TGTGCCAGCAGTTTAAAGTCGGCGGGGCGCGGCGGGGAGCTGTTTTTT. Amino acids: CASSLKSAGRGGELFF. The whole variable domain, filled in from reference TRBV28 and TRBJ2-2, reads DVKVTQSSRYLVKRTGEKVFLECVQDMDHENMFWYRQDPGLGLRLIYFSYDVKMKEKGDIPEGYSVSREKKERFSLILESASTNQTSMYLCASSLKSAGRGGELFFGEGSRLTVL.

V is TRBV7-9 and J is TRBJ1-2, with unresolved D. Trimming pared 6 bases from V and 2 bases from J, leaving 13 bases between. The CDR3 consists of 14 residues. Germline V gene lookup returns CDR1 SEHNR and CDR2 FQNEAQ (reference sequence). The CDR3 spells CASRLAGTNYGYTF. The CDR3 DNA reads as TGTGCCAGCAGGCTGGCGGGCACCAACTATGGCTACACCTTC.

This clone turned up a few times. CDR3 sequence: CASSTQGRNTEAFF. In DNA form, the CDR3 reads TGTGCCAGCAGCACACAGGGGCGGAACACTGAAGCTTTCTTT. This chain connects TRBV7-9 to TRBJ1-1; 7 nucleotides align to TRBD1. Losses at the gene ends were 5 bases for V and 1 base for J; bases not matched to a gene: 4. This CDR3 is 14 amino acids long. Germline CDR1 reads SEHNR; CDR2 reads FQNEAQ (reference sequence).

This sequence joins TRBV7-2 and TRBJ2-3; 11 nucleotides agree with TRBD1. V lost 5 bases and J lost 3; bases outside the gene matches: 4. Germline assignment: CDR1 SGHTA and CDR2 FQGNSA. The CDR3 is 15 amino acids. CDR3: CASSIGTGGTDTQYF. For the CDR3, the DNA is TGTGCCAGCAGCATCGGGACAGGGGGGACAGATACGCAGTATTTT.

This chain connects TRBV2 to TRBJ1-2, with 10 bases that match TRBD1. With 7 bases clipped from V and 7 bases from J, the junction kept 6 bases outside the gene matches. The CDR3 totals 13 residues. Germline V gene lookup returns CDR1 SNHLY and CDR2 FYNNEI. CDR3 DNA: TGTGCCAGCAACCGGGACAGGGGATCTGGCTACACCTTC. It specifies CASNRDRGSGYTF.

The gene calls are TRBV19 and TRBJ2-5; D possibly corresponds to TRBD1 (5 bases). Germline V gene data show CDR1 as LNHDA and CDR2 as SQIVND (reference sequence). V was cut by 5 bases and J by 3 bases, with 10 bases left in between. The length of the CDR3 is 13 residues. In DNA, the CDR3 is TGTGCCAGTAGTCGAAGCAGGGAAGAGACCCAGTACTTC. Its protein product is CASSRSREETQYF.

The chain combines TRBV18 with TRBJ2-2; D is undetermined. The germline CDR1 and CDR2 sequences are KGHSH and LQKENI. The CDR3 is 13 residues long. V was pared by 2 bases and J by 6 bases, with 7 bases between. CDR3 protein: CASSPGSPGELFF. Here the CDR3 DNA reads TGTGCCAGCTCACCAGGTTCCCCCGGGGAGCTGTTTTTT.

The chain recombines TRBV2 with TRBJ1-5; 8 bases fit TRBD1. Germline-derived CDR1 and CDR2 are SNHLY and FYNNEI. V was pared by 3 bases and J by 2 bases, with 6 bases of the junction left unmatched. The CDR3 is 16 amino acids. CDR3 loop: CASSESRGLGNQPQHF. As DNA, the CDR3 is TGTGCCAGCAGTGAGTCCAGGGGGCTAGGCAATCAGCCCCAGCATTTT.

This chain connects TRBV19 to TRBJ1-5, with D perhaps TRBD1 (6 bases). Germline CDR1 LNHDA, CDR2 SQIVND (reference sequence). The length of the CDR3 is 14 residues. V gave up 10 bases and J gave up 3 bases, with 16 bases separating them. The CDR3 DNA is TGTGCCACCGACTACGGACAGCACAATCAGCCCCAGCATTTT. This codes for CATDYGQHNQPQHF.

This chain connects TRBV4-1 to TRBJ2-1; D call uncertain. Between the trimmed V and J ends, which lost 3 bases and 8 bases, there was a span of 17 bases. The CDR3 covers 15 residues. Germline assignment: CDR1 MGHRA and CDR2 YSYEKL. The CDR3 is CASSHPLVASDEQFF. In nucleotides, the CDR3 is TGCGCCAGCAGCCATCCACTTGTGGCTTCGGATGAGCAGTTCTTC.

The J gene is TRBJ2-7, the V gene TRBV2; 9 bases align to TRBD1. V lost 7 bases, J lost 2 bases, and 3 bases stayed unmatched. Germline CDR1 is SNHLY and CDR2 is FYNNEI. The CDR3 length is 13 residues. For the CDR3, the DNA is TGTGCCAGCAACAGGGGGCTCACCTACGAGCAGTACTTC. Protein product: CASNRGLTYEQYF. The variable domain in full, with the rest retrieved from reference TRBV2 and TRBJ2-7, is EPEVTQTPSHQVTQMGQEVILRCVPISNHLYFYWYRQILGQKVEFLVSFYNNEISEKSEIFDDQFSVERPDGSNFTLKIRSTKLEDSAMYFCASNRGLTYEQYFGPGTRLTVT.

The rearrangement joins TRBV15 to TRBJ2-1; 9 nucleotides agree with TRBD1. The germline V gene encodes CDR1 LNHNV and CDR2 YYDKDF (reference sequence). The length of the CDR3 is 15 residues. With 5 bases clipped from V and 8 bases from J, the junction kept 10 bases outside the gene matches. This chain's CDR3 is CATSPRRDRVDEQFF. As DNA, the CDR3 is TGTGCCACCAGCCCCCGACGGGACAGGGTAGATGAGCAGTTCTTC.

This rearrangement joins TRBV5-8 to TRBJ2-7; unclear D gene. Trimming removed 2 bases at V and 3 bases at J, with 0 bases between. The CDR3 runs to 10 residues. Germline V gene lookup returns CDR1 SGHTS and CDR2 YDEGEE. The CDR3 loop reads CASSFYEQYF. The CDR3, as DNA: TGTGCCAGCAGCTTCTACGAGCAGTACTTC.

The chain couples TRBV28 to TRBJ1-2; D perhaps matches TRBD1 (6 bases). This CDR3 has 16 amino acids. Trimming removed 0 bases at V and 3 bases at J, with 14 bases between. The V gene's germline CDR1 is MDHEN and CDR2 SYDVKM. CDR3 sequence: CASSLWNRVQDYGYTF. CDR3 bases: TGTGCCAGCAGTTTATGGAACAGGGTTCAGGACTATGGCTACACCTTC.

The chain employs TRBV7-9 and TRBJ2-1; D gene uncertain. The CDR3 is 12 amino acids. Deletions cut 1 base from V and 8 bases from J, with 6 bases between. Germline CDR1 and CDR2: SEHNR and FQNEAQ (reference sequence). The CDR3: CASSLDFDEQFF. The CDR3 DNA is TGTGCCAGCAGCTTAGATTTCGATGAGCAGTTCTTC.

The chain is built from TRBV7-2 and TRBJ2-1, with 9 bases that match TRBD1. The CDR3 loop spans 15 amino acids. Germline lookup yields CDR1 SGHTA and CDR2 FQGNSA. V shed 4 bases, J shed 6 bases, and the junction held 7 bases outside the gene matches. The CDR3 DNA is TGTGCCAGCAGCTCCCGGGACAGGGTAAGCAATGAGCAGTTCTTC. Amino acid sequence: CASSSRDRVSNEQFF.

The chain combines TRBV27 with TRBJ2-3; D is tentatively TRBD1 or TRBD2 (5 bases each). There are 15 residues in the CDR3. V dropped 2 bases and J dropped 0 bases, with 9 bases sitting between them. CDR1 is MNHEY, CDR2 SMNVEV, per germline (reference sequence). The CDR3 bases are TGTGCCAGCAGTTTAAAGGGACCTAGCACAGATACGCAGTATTTT. Translated, it gives CASSLKGPSTDTQYF.